Detailed here is one TCR beta chain. There are a few counts of this clonotype. It lacks a known antigen. Per-nucleotide qualities are absent, and no much larger clonotype sits a single base away. TCRdb names Illumina HiSeq 1500 as the instrument used. TCRdb reran the public reads through fastp at Q25 and MiXCR, keeping productive beta chains. Merged by CDR3 protein, the rows form single entries marked with the most common genes and DNA. The sample yields about 180,000 distinct CDR3 sequences; 15% to 20% were counted once. The ten largest clones represent around 27% of the sample. The CDR3 covers 15 residues, taking in both the cysteine and the phenylalanine. Only CDR3 DNA is held: 45 bases, read in frame from base 1. Between the V and J ends, shortened by 4 bases and 6 bases respectively, the junction contains 16 bases. The germline V gene specifies SGHTA as CDR1 and FQGNSA as CDR2. The data are from a study of T cell repertoires in cytomegalovirus infection (dated by TCRdb to about 2019). In terms of the full investigation: Donor HLA type was relevant to the analysis, because carriage of CMV infection together with the matching HLA type was indicated by public TCR beta signatures.

Beyond this particular receptor, the publication reports: In the ex vivo response, HLA-C-restricted CMV-specific TCR beta clonotypes were dominant, and in two of eight donors the single most frequent clonotype came from this HLA-C-restricted group. Carriers of CMV infection plus the relevant HLA type were discriminated by the cumulative frequency of public TCR beta family members in the study cohort and in an independent approximately 340-donor cohort.

This clonotype originated in a human donor in good health (CMV status not recorded). Some clones in this sample may be carry-over from other donors' samples. The V and J segments used are TRBV7-2 and TRBJ1-5; TRBD1 is a possible D gene, resting on 5 matching bases. Source material: CD8+ T cells from PBMCs. The CDR3: CASSYRDGEGQPQHF. The DNA is as follows: TGTGCCAGCAGCTACCGGGACGGGGAAGGTCAGCCCCAGCATTTT.